The T cell receptor (beta chain) described here comes from a study of regulatory T cells in long-lasting Graves disease. Study details: The term persistent Graves' disease signified upward of 5 years on antithyroid drugs with positive TSH receptor antibodies.

For TCR beta, libraries came from iRepertoire HTBI primers and Arm-PCR of CDR3 regions. Study processing details: The study identified 50 to 70 TRBV and about 14 TRBJ segments across samples. MiXCR was run by TCRdb on the multiplex PCR reads, yielding one entry per CDR3 protein. The V and J calls were not made by the authors but by TCRdb's processing. This sample carries more than 650,000 distinct CDR3 sequences, about 32% of them seen once, and the ten largest clones take about 40%. This sample's time point: persistent/refractory GD, antithyroid drugs over 5 years with positive TRAb. PBMCs provided the RNA from which the TCR library was made. With V trimmed by 3 bases and J by 4 bases, 1 base remained unmatched. The CDR3 runs to 14 residues. CDR1 is SGHRS, CDR2 YFSETQ, per germline.

The gene calls are TRBV5-1 and TRBJ1-4; 9 bases line up with TRBD1. This sequence originates from a female donor with Graves disease. This sample comprised peripheral blood mononuclear cells (PBMCs), obtained when the disease was refractory, from a patient treated with antithyroid drugs. DNA for the CDR3: TGCGCCAGCAGCTCGGACAGGGGTAATGAAAAACTGTTTTTT. Its protein product is CASSSDRGNEKLFF.